This note documents a single TCR beta chain sequence. It lacks a known antigen. No base quality values were provided; no much bigger clone lies one nucleotide off. The germline V gene supplies CDR1 MDHEN and CDR2 SYDVKM. Trimming at the junction amounts to 3 bases on V and 2 bases on J, and the germline ends lie 8 bases apart. The CDR3 covers 14 residues, taking in both the cysteine and the phenylalanine. CDR3 DNA only is kept here, 42 bases in frame from base 1. In Seattle, one collaborating source enrolled patients while the infection was active and tracked those patients longitudinally over the course of disease. The collaborating institutions used their own protocols to collect whole blood in K2EDTA tubes. For TCRbeta analysis, collaborators shipped samples as frozen whole blood, isolated PBMCs, or DNA extracted from either of those sample types. TCRbeta CDR3 regions were amplified from genomic DNA by means of the immunoSEQ Assay, a bias-controlled multiplex PCR. As for the authors' bioinformatics: Within the assay, amplification of reference gene primers was used to estimate how many nucleated cells each sample contained. Sequence reads were collapsed and filtered to measure the absolute abundance of every unique TCRbeta CDR3 rearrangement. For each sample, productive Simpson clonality was calculated as the square root of Simpson's diversity index over productive rearrangements. The table comes from immuneACCESS by way of TCRdb, which keeps in-frame sequences with V and J called. Part of the clones is missing from these tables; in studies checked, under half for an unresolved V gene and the rest for unknown reasons. V, J and clone size are taken as reported in that table, and D and trimming were inferred from the DNA itself. The sample table records some 300,000 clones; 90% of these occur just once. Together, the top ten hold under 1.1% of the sample.

The record originates from a study of blood T cell repertoires in COVID-19 (TCRdb year 2020). The study in broad terms: Samples from collaborators originated in the United States, Italy and Spain and spanned both the acute and convalescent phases of COVID-19. Subjects who had been exposed to COVID-19, were actively infected with it, or had recovered from it provided the deeply sampled blood TCRbeta repertoires that made up the dataset. The sample metadata nearly always contained a de-identified subject ID, COVID-19 status, age in years and sex. Where available, HLA class I and class II types were taken from metadata supplied by the sample provider and were not determined by assay-based typing. The repertoires were made available in a free public database intended to serve as a resource for research on the immune response to SARS-CoV-2. The samples were drawn from the first 160 participants of the ongoing ImmuneRACE study and from 1,254 subjects provided by 6 global collaborators. The material from the prospective study consisted of cDNA or gDNA derived from T cells, B-cell-depleted T cells, or PBMCs.

What the authors observed across the whole study: The amount of clinical and demographic metadata varied by source and participant and was provided uncurated.

The clonotype comes from a middle-aged woman with COVID-19, enrolled during active disease. Sequenced sample: peripheral blood. Rearrangement joined TRBV28 to TRBJ1-3, with no D gene named confidently. CDR3 reads: CASSFSFAGNTIYF. The nucleotide sequence reads as follows: TGTGCCAGCAGTTTCTCTTTTGCTGGAAACACCATATATTTT.